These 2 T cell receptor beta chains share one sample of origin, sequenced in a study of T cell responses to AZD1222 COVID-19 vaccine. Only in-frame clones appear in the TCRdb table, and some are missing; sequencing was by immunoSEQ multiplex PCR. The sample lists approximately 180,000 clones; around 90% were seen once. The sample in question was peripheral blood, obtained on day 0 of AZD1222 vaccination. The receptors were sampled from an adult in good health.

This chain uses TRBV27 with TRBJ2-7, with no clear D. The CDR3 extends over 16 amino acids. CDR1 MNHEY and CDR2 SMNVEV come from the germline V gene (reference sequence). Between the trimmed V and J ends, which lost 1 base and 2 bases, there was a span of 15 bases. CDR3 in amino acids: CASSLFGRPFTYEQYF. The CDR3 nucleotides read TGTGCCAGCAGTTTATTCGGCAGGCCATTTACCTACGAGCAGTACTTC.

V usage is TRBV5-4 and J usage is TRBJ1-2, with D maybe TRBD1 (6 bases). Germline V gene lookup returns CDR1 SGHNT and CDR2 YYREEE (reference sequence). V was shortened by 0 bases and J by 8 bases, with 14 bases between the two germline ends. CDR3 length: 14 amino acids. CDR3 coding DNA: TGTGCCAGCAGCTTGGCGGGGCCTAGGGGGGGCTACACCTTC. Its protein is CASSLAGPRGGYTF.